Listed below are T cell receptor beta chains from one sample, sequenced in a study of blood T cell repertoires in COVID-19. Assay: immunoSEQ multiplex PCR; the TCRdb copy retains only in-frame clones and omits some. The data hold about 77,000 clones, with 80% observed a single time. The specimen was peripheral blood. The receptors here all came from a woman in her 70s with acute or convalescent COVID-19. Both conserved end residues are part of each CDR3. Some rows mark clone size as missing; the rest say once, few, many or name a class of expanded clone.

clone_size: once
v_call: TRBV18
j_call: TRBJ1-2
cdr3_aa: CASSPPLLSGYTF

clone_size: few
v_call: TRBV6-5
j_call: TRBJ1-1
cdr3_aa: CASSYRRGAEAFF

clone_size: -
v_call: TRBV24-1
j_call: TRBJ1-3
cdr3_aa: CATSDAQEIGNTIYF

clone_size: -
v_call: TRBV4-3
j_call: TRBJ2-3
cdr3_aa: CASSQEWRGGGTDTQYF

clone_size: -
v_call: TRBV24-1
j_call: TRBJ2-1
cdr3_aa: CATSDPSGLYNEQFF

clone_size: -
v_call: TRBV20-1
j_call: TRBJ1-6
cdr3_aa: CSARGDREMRF

clone_size: -
v_call: TRBV7-3
j_call: TRBJ1-2
cdr3_aa: CASSFGGTGHGYTF

clone_size: -
v_call: TRBV4-3
j_call: TRBJ2-2
cdr3_aa: CASNTGTGELFF

clone_size: -
v_call: TRBV23-1
j_call: TRBJ1-6
cdr3_aa: CASSQTGSNSPLHF

clone_size: -
v_call: TRBV18
j_call: TRBJ1-3
cdr3_aa: CASSPPTVSSGNTIYF

clone_size: -
v_call: TRBV6-5
j_call: TRBJ2-5
cdr3_aa: CASSWPGKTQYF

clone_size: -
v_call: TRBV12-3/TRBV12-4
j_call: TRBJ2-1
cdr3_aa: CASNSGGANEQFF

clone_size: -
v_call: TRBV5-8
j_call: TRBJ2-1
cdr3_aa: CASSLWGQGIRNEQFF

clone_size: -
v_call: TRBV5-4
j_call: TRBJ2-7
cdr3_aa: CASSLGDRGHNEQYF

clone_size: -
v_call: TRBV7-2
j_call: TRBJ2-1
cdr3_aa: CASRLGLAGVEQFF

clone_size: once
v_call: TRBV4-1
j_call: TRBJ2-5
cdr3_aa: CASSQGTGVVTQYF